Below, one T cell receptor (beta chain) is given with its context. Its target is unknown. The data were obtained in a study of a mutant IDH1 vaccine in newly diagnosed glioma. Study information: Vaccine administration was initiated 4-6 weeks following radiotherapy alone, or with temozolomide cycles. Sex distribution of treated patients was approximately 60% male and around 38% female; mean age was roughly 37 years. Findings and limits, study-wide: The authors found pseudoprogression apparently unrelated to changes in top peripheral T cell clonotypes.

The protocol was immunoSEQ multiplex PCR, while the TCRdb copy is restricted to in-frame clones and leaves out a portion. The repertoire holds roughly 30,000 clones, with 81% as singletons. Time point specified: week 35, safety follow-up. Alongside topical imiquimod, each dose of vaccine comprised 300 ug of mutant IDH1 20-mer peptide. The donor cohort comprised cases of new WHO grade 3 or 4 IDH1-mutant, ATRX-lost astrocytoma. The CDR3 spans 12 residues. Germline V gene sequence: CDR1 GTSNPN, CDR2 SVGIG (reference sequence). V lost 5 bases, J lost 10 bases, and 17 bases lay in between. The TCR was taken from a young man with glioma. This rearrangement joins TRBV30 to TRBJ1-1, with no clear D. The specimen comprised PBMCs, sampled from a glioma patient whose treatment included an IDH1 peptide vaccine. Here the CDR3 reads CAWGPEGRGAFF. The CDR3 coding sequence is TGTGCCTGGGGTCCGGAAGGGCGGGGAGCTTTCTTT.